The 29 T cell receptor beta chains below were found in one sample sequenced in a study of cytomegalovirus exposure and HLA in healthy donors. Both 60 Vbeta primers and 13 Jbeta primers went into the PCR. Clones were sequenced by immunoSEQ multiplex PCR, and TCRdb holds only the in-frame ones, with some missing. This table holds about 110,000 clones, 60% to 80% found once. Sequencing was performed on PBMCs. These receptors originate from a young man in good health and CMV-seropositive.

This clone was seen a few times. Distinct nucleotide sequences in the sample also encode this CDR3. The V call is TRBV29-1, the J call TRBJ1-3; the D is unclear. CDR1 is SQVTM, CDR2 ANQGSEA, per germline. This CDR3 is 14 amino acids long. V was cut by 7 bases and J by 0 bases, with 13 bases left in between. The CDR3 is CSASRRDSGNTIYF. The CDR3, as DNA: TGCAGCGCATCCCGACGGGACTCTGGAAACACCATATATTTT.

This clone was counted a single time. The genes are TRBV5-4 and TRBJ2-4; perhaps TRBD2 as D (5 bases). V was cut by 6 bases and J by 3 bases, with 13 bases left in between. The length of the CDR3 is 14 residues. Germline V CDR1 and CDR2: SGHNT, YYREEE (reference sequence). The CDR3 is CASKIGGGKNIQYF. The DNA for the CDR3 is TGTGCCAGCAAAATAGGAGGTGGCAAAAACATTCAGTACTTC. Full variable domain (outside the CDR3, taken from reference TRBV5-4 and TRBJ2-4): ETGVTQSPTHLIKTRGQQVTLRCSSQSGHNTVSWYQQALGQGPQFIFQYYREEENGRGNFPPRFSGLQFPNYSSELNVNALELDDSALYLCASKIGGGKNIQYFGAGTRLSVL.

This chain connects TRBV7-6 to TRBJ2-7; 9 bases fit TRBD1. With V trimmed by 5 bases and J by 2 bases, 7 bases remained unmatched. The CDR3 is 15 residues long. Germline CDR1 is SGHVS and CDR2 is FNYEAQ. In nucleotides, the CDR3 is TGTGCCAGCAGCGAGACAGGGGGAGGGACCTACGAGCAGTACTTC. Translation gives CASSETGGGTYEQYF.

This clone was seen a single time. The rearrangement links TRBV7-6 to TRBJ1-1; possibly TRBD1 for D (5 bases). Between the trimmed V and J ends, which lost 5 bases and 1 base, there was a span of 14 bases. Germline values: CDR1 SGHVS, CDR2 FNYEAQ. The CDR3 runs 15 residues. The CDR3, as DNA: TGTGCCAGCAGCCTAAGGGCAGGGTGGAACACTGAAGCTTTCTTT. This codes for CASSLRAGWNTEAFF.

The chain has TRBV6-4 and TRBJ2-7; 11 bases are a match to TRBD2. The ends lost 2 bases at V and 2 bases at J; junction bases unmatched: 8. From germline, CDR1 is MRHNA and CDR2 SNTAGT. This CDR3 region has 17 residues. CDR3 DNA: TGTGCCAGCAGTGACCCACGATCTAGCGGGGGGACCTACGAGCAGTACGTC. It specifies CASSDPRSSGGTYEQYV.

The chain employs TRBV7-2 and TRBJ1-4, with a weak D call TRBD1 (5 bases). V was clipped by 5 bases and J by 7 bases, with 17 bases between them. This CDR3 comprises 15 residues. Germline loops: CDR1 SGHTA, CDR2 FQGNSA. The CDR3 DNA sequence: TGTGCCAGCAGCCCCCCTAGGGGTGGCGGTGAAAAACTGTTTTTT. This sequence encodes CASSPPRGGGEKLFF.

This chain links TRBV27 with TRBJ2-1; D perhaps matches TRBD1 (6 bases). There are 15 residues in the CDR3. Germline CDR1 and CDR2: MNHEY and SMNVEV (reference sequence). V was pared by 2 bases and J by 0 bases, with 8 bases between. This CDR3 reads CASSLGTSSYNEQFF. The CDR3 DNA follows: TGTGCCAGCAGTTTAGGGACAAGCTCCTACAATGAGCAGTTCTTC.

The chain employs TRBV11-2 and TRBJ2-7; tentative D call: TRBD2 (6 bases). CDR1 is SGHAT and CDR2 is FQNNGV in the germline V gene. The length of the CDR3 is 15 residues. The germline V and J ends were trimmed by 1 base and 3 bases, with 13 bases remaining between them. For the CDR3, the DNA is TGTGCCAGCAGCTTAGCTTACGGCGGGGTCTACGAGCAGTACTTC. Translated: CASSLAYGGVYEQYF.

This chain links TRBV28 with TRBJ1-4; a possible D gene is TRBD1 (5 bases). V lost 6 bases and J lost 4, with 15 bases in between. CDR1 and CDR2 from the germline V gene are MDHEN and SYDVKM. CDR3 length: 15 amino acids. The CDR3 region has the DNA TGTGCCAGCAGGCAGGGTAGGGGATATAATGAAAAACTGTTTTTT. Translated, it gives CASRQGRGYNEKLFF.

The chain combines TRBV25-1 with TRBJ2-5, with D tentatively TRBD1 (5 bases). Germline V gene data show CDR1 as MGHDK and CDR2 as SYGVNS. The CDR3 is made up of 17 amino acids. Trimming stripped 1 base from V and 3 bases from J, with 18 bases between. The CDR3 region has the DNA TGTGCCAGCAGTGAATCTACAGGCAAACGGGCAAAAGAGACCCAGTACTTC. Translated: CASSESTGKRAKETQYF.

This clone occurred a few times. V usage is TRBV10-2 and J usage is TRBJ1-2; D remains unclear. The CDR3 is made up of 11 amino acids. Germline CDR1 WSHSY, CDR2 SAAADI. V lost 6 bases and J 5 bases, leaving 7 bases between the germline ends. This chain's CDR3 is CASRGLYGYTF. The CDR3 coding sequence is TGCGCCAGCAGGGGCCTATATGGCTACACCTTC.

The V call is TRBV2, the J call TRBJ1-2; 9 nucleotides agree with TRBD1. The CDR3 runs 12 residues. Germline CDR1 and CDR2: SNHLY and FYNNEI. CDR3 sequence: CAATGGSNGYTF. In nucleotides, the CDR3 is TGTGCGGCTACAGGGGGCAGCAATGGCTACACCTTC. Full variable domain (rest looked up from reference TRBV2 and TRBJ1-2): EPEVTQTPSHQVTQMGQEVILRCVPISNHLYFYWYRQILGQKVEFLVSFYNNEISEKSEIFDDQFSVERPDGSNFTLKIRSTKLEDSAMYFCAATGGSNGYTFGSGTRLTVV.

The chain carries TRBV28 and TRBJ1-5, with D perhaps matching TRBD1 (5 bases). CDR3 length equals 14 residues. Germline values: CDR1 MDHEN, CDR2 SYDVKM. The ends were cut back, 2 bases at V and 4 bases at J, with 9 bases in the middle. In DNA, the CDR3 is TGTGCCAGCAGTTTAACGGACACTAATCAGCCCCAGCATTTT. Amino acid sequence: CASSLTDTNQPQHF.

This chain links TRBV5-1 with TRBJ2-5; TRBD1 is a possible D gene (6 bases). Trimming shortened V by 4 bases and J by 2 bases, and 12 bases separated the two germline ends. Germline CDR1 and CDR2: SGHRS and YFSETQ. The CDR3 is 14 amino acids. In DNA form, the CDR3 reads TGCGCCAGCAGCATCGGGACACCTCAAGAGACCCAGTACTTC. This encodes CASSIGTPQETQYF.

The chain links TRBV7-9 to TRBJ1-1, with D possibly matching TRBD1 (5 bases). V gave up 5 bases and J gave up 1 base, with 14 bases separating them. CDR1 is SEHNR and CDR2 is FQNEAQ in the germline V gene (reference sequence). This CDR3 is built from 15 residues. The chain's CDR3 is CASSRGGNENTEAFF. CDR3 sequence (DNA): TGTGCCAGCAGCCGCGGGGGGAACGAGAACACTGAAGCTTTCTTT.

The chain couples TRBV5-1 to TRBJ2-5; 9 bases are shared with TRBD2. CDR3 length equals 16 residues. Germline V gene sequence: CDR1 SGHRS, CDR2 YFSETQ. Germline trimming cut 3 bases from V and 3 bases from J; bases unmatched to any gene: 9. The CDR3 DNA sequence: TGCGCCAGCAGCTCGTCCCCCGGGACTAGCAAAGAGACCCAGTACTTC. Encoded protein: CASSSSPGTSKETQYF.

This chain joins TRBV6-1 and TRBJ2-7; weak D call: TRBD1 (6 bases). There are 13 residues in the CDR3. V gave up 8 bases and J gave up 5 bases, with 16 bases separating them. CDR1 and CDR2 (germline): MNHNS, SASEGT. The CDR3: CASGPHRDHEQYF. The CDR3 nucleotides read TGTGCCAGCGGCCCGCACAGGGACCACGAGCAGTACTTC.

This clone has only one observation. The J gene is TRBJ2-5, the V gene TRBV6-5; 11 nucleotides match TRBD2. Germline V lookup: CDR1 MNHEY, CDR2 SVGAGI. This CDR3 is built from 16 residues. With V trimmed by 2 bases and J by 5 bases, 7 bases remained unmatched. This chain's CDR3 is CASSYGLAGVGETQYF. CDR3 DNA sequence: TGTGCCAGCAGTTACGGACTAGCGGGCGTCGGGGAGACCCAGTACTTC.

In this sample, this clone turned up once. The chain combines TRBV2 with TRBJ1-5; 7 bases line up with TRBD1. Per germline, CDR1 SNHLY and CDR2 FYNNEI. The CDR3 is 16 amino acids. Trimming cost V 6 bases and J 4 bases; bases outside gene matches: 12. The CDR3 protein is CASRARQGIANQPQHF. CDR3 DNA: TGTGCCAGCAGGGCCCGACAGGGTATCGCAAATCAGCCCCAGCATTTT.

This clone was detected a few times. The rearrangement links TRBV6-4 to TRBJ2-6; tentative D call: TRBD1 (5 bases). Deletions cut 2 bases from V and 3 bases from J, with 5 bases between. This CDR3 is built from 14 residues. Germline V lookup: CDR1 MRHNA, CDR2 SNTAGT. CDR3: CASSDRGGANVLTF. In DNA form, the CDR3 reads TGTGCCAGCAGTGACAGGGGTGGGGCCAACGTCCTGACTTTC.

This chain joins TRBV19 and TRBJ1-2; no clear D. Germline V gene sequence: CDR1 LNHDA, CDR2 SQIVND (reference sequence). This CDR3 is 14 amino acids long. Trimming took off 3 bases at V and 4 bases at J, with 12 bases between the two ends. The CDR3 DNA reads TGTGCCAGTAGTATCGGAGGGTCGGGCTATGGCTACACCTTC. Its translation: CASSIGGSGYGYTF. The full variable domain, its missing parts supplied by reference TRBV19 and TRBJ1-2, is DGGITQSPKYLFRKEGQNVTLSCEQNLNHDAMYWYRQDPGQGLRLIYYSQIVNDFQKGDIAEGYSVSREKKESFPLTVTSAQKNPTAFYLCASSIGGSGYGYTFGSGTRLTVV.

The rearrangement uses TRBV10-1 and TRBJ2-5, with TRBD1 matching 11 bases. In germline, CDR1 is WNHNN, CDR2 SYGVQD (reference sequence). The CDR3 contains 15 residues. Trimming cost V 2 bases and J 5 bases; bases outside gene matches: 4. In DNA form, the CDR3 reads TGCGCCAGCAGTGAGAGGACAGGGGGCATGGAGACCCAGTACTTC. This gives the protein CASSERTGGMETQYF.

As DNA, the CDR3 is TGTGCCAGCAGTGAAGCCCCGGCAGGGGGATGGAGCACAGATACGCAGTATTTT. Protein product: CASSEAPAGGWSTDTQYF. This chain connects TRBV2 to TRBJ2-3; TRBD1 matches 7 bases. Germline V gene sequence: CDR1 SNHLY, CDR2 FYNNEI. Germline trimming cut 0 bases from V and 0 bases from J; bases unmatched to any gene: 9. This CDR3 is 18 amino acids long. The full variable domain, its missing parts supplied by reference TRBV2 and TRBJ2-3, is EPEVTQTPSHQVTQMGQEVILRCVPISNHLYFYWYRQILGQKVEFLVSFYNNEISEKSEIFDDQFSVERPDGSNFTLKIRSTKLEDSAMYFCASSEAPAGGWSTDTQYFGPGTRLTVL.

This clone was seen only a few times. The rearrangement uses TRBV30 and TRBJ2-1, with 10 bases matching TRBD2. With V trimmed by 2 bases and J by 3 bases, 4 bases remained unmatched. The CDR3 consists of 15 residues. CDR1 is GTSNPN and CDR2 is SVGIG in the germline V gene (reference sequence). The CDR3 DNA reads as TGTGCCTGGAGTCGGCTAGCGGGGGACTACAATGAGCAGTTCTTC. Its translation is CAWSRLAGDYNEQFF. Complete variable domain (other parts from reference TRBV30 and TRBJ2-1): SQTIHQWPATLVQPVGSPLSLECTVEGTSNPNLYWYRQAAGRGLQLLFYSVGIGQISSEVPQNLSASRPQDRQFILSSKKLLLSDSGFYLCAWSRLAGDYNEQFFGPGTRLTVL.

This clone was seen only a few times. The chain carries TRBV9 and TRBJ1-2; 11 bases fit TRBD1. Germline values: CDR1 SGDLS, CDR2 YYNGEE. The V segment lost 1 base and the J segment 6 bases; nucleotides outside the gene matches: 5. This CDR3 is built from 15 residues. For the CDR3, the DNA is TGTGCCAGCAGCGTATGGGGGACAGGGGGGAATGGCTACACCTTC. It translates to CASSVWGTGGNGYTF.

The chain employs TRBV25-1 and TRBJ1-2; TRBD1 aligns across 7 bases. V lost 5 bases, J lost 4 bases, and 1 base stayed unmatched. Germline V lookup: CDR1 MGHDK, CDR2 SYGVNS. The CDR3 is 12 residues long. The CDR3, as DNA: TGTGCCAGCAGTCGACAGGGCTATGGCTACACCTTC. Protein product: CASSRQGYGYTF.

This clone has only one observation. The chain links TRBV6-1 to TRBJ1-1; D not resolved. V lost 7 bases, J lost 1 base, and 16 bases lay in between. The CDR3 has 15 amino acids. In germline, CDR1 is MNHNS, CDR2 SASEGT. CDR3 protein: CASIGERSQNTEAFF. The CDR3 nucleotides read TGTGCCAGCATCGGGGAGAGGTCCCAGAACACTGAAGCTTTCTTT.

The chain is built from TRBV6-6 and TRBJ1-4, with 10 bases matching TRBD1. Germline CDR1 reads MNHNY; CDR2 reads SVGAGI (reference sequence). The length of the CDR3 is 13 residues. After removal of 9 bases from V and 7 bases from J, the junction contained 5 bases not matched to a gene. The CDR3, as DNA: TGTGCCAGACTGGACAGGGGGTGTGAAAAACTGTTTTTT. Translating it yields CARLDRGCEKLFF.

V is TRBV9 and J is TRBJ2-7, with D maybe TRBD1 (5 bases). CDR3 size: 11 residues. Germline V gene lookup returns CDR1 SGDLS and CDR2 YYNGEE. Trimming removed 3 bases at V and 13 bases at J, with 14 bases between. Here the CDR3 DNA reads TGTGCCAGCAGCGATGGAGCGACAGCCTACTTC. Its protein is CASSDGATAYF.